This is a list of T cell receptor beta chains from one sample in a study of T cell repertoires in cytomegalovirus infection. TCRdb reanalysed the reads using MiXCR and keeps one entry per CDR3 protein. The sample lists about 920,000 distinct CDR3 sequences, roughly a third occurring once. The antigens for these receptors are not known. Specimen: cultured CD8+ T cells from PBMCs, collected from culture after CMV antigen stimulation. Receptors originate from a human donor in good health (CMV status not recorded). Some clones in this sample may be carry-over from other donors' samples. The CDR3 runs from the conserved cysteine through the conserved F or W. A D gene is named only where the DNA matches it firmly. The size field is filled for only some rows; it gives once, few, many or a size class.

size: .; J: TRBJ1-1; D: .; V: TRBV7-4; DNA: TGTGCCAGCAGCCTACAGGGTTGGAGCACTGAAGCTTTCTTT; CDR3: CASSLQGWSTEAFF
size: few; J: TRBJ2-1; D: .; V: TRBV2; DNA: TGTGCCGGCATAACAGGGAGGTCCTACAATGAGCAGTTCTTC; CDR3: CAGITGRSYNEQFF
size: few; J: TRBJ1-3; D: .; V: TRBV7-6; DNA: TGTGCCAGCAGCTTAAATAGAAACACCATATATTTT; CDR3: CASSLNRNTIYF
size: .; J: TRBJ1-2; D: TRBD1; V: TRBV2; DNA: TGTGCCAGCAGTGAAACGACAGGGGGGTCGTATGGCTACACCTTC; CDR3: CASSETTGGSYGYTF
size: .; J: TRBJ2-1; D: TRBD2; V: TRBV19; DNA: TGTGCCAGTAGTCCTCTGGGACTAGCGAATGAGCAGTTCTTC; CDR3: CASSPLGLANEQFF
size: once; J: TRBJ2-6; D: .; V: TRBV19; DNA: TGTGCCAGTAGTATGAGTTTCTCTGGGGCCAACGTCCTGACTTTC; CDR3: CASSMSFSGANVLTF
size: .; J: TRBJ1-1; D: .; V: TRBV19; DNA: TGTGTCAGTACCGCGTTGGTTGCCGCTGAAGCTTTCTTT; CDR3: CVSTALVAAEAFF
size: few; J: TRBJ2-1; D: .; V: TRBV4-1; DNA: TGCGCCAGCAGCCACCCCGGCCTTAATGAGCAGTTCTTC; CDR3: CASSHPGLNEQFF
size: few; J: TRBJ1-2; D: TRBD1; V: TRBV6-5; DNA: TGTGCCAGCAGTTATTCCGGACAGGGGGCGACTGGCTACACCTTC; CDR3: CASSYSGQGATGYTF
size: .; J: TRBJ2-5; D: .; V: TRBV7-6; DNA: TGTGCCAGCAGCCCACCGGGGGCAGAGCAAGAGACCCAGTACTTC; CDR3: CASSPPGAEQETQYF
size: many; J: TRBJ2-2; D: TRBD1; V: TRBV7-8; DNA: TGTGCCAGCAGCTTACGACAGGGGTACGGGGAGCTGTTTTTT; CDR3: CASSLRQGYGELFF
size: few; J: TRBJ2-3; D: .; V: TRBV7-9; DNA: TGTGCCAGCACGATTGAGGGTTTTTCCACAGATACGCAGTATTTT; CDR3: CASTIEGFSTDTQYF
size: .; J: TRBJ2-7; D: TRBD2; V: TRBV7-4; DNA: TGTGCCAGCAGCTTATTGGGGGGGGGGGACGAGCAGTACTTC; CDR3: CASSLLGGGDEQYF
size: .; J: TRBJ2-7; D: .; V: TRBV12-3/TRBV12-4; DNA: TGTGCCAGCAGCTTGTCGAGGACGGGGGAGCAGTACTTC; CDR3: CASSLSRTGEQYF